The rows below give T cell receptor beta chains drawn from one sample of a study of read filtering for tumor transcriptome and immune sequencing. TCRdb redid the calling of the reads with MiXCR, one entry per CDR3 protein. There are approximately 57,000 distinct CDR3 sequences in the sample; 12% occur only once, and under 20% lies in the top ten. Sequencing was performed on a population of CD138-negative cells sorted from bone marrow. These receptors all come from a donor over 35 with multiple myeloma. Both conserved end residues are part of each CDR3. The D gene is left open where the match is weak. Expanded clones get a size class; other rows say once, few or many, or leave the size out.

v_gene: TRBV2; j_gene: TRBJ1-2; len: 15; d_gene: TRBD1; abundance: many; CDR3nt: TGTGCCAGCAGTGGACAGACAGGGTTTTTCTATGGCTACACCTTC; CDR3aa: CASSGQTGFFYGYTF
v_gene: TRBV18; j_gene: TRBJ2-1; len: 16; d_gene: .; abundance: .; CDR3nt: TGTGCCAGCTCACCCCGGGACGGGGGGCGAAGAAATGAGCAGTTCTTC; CDR3aa: CASSPRDGGRRNEQFF
v_gene: TRBV4-1; j_gene: TRBJ2-4; len: 16; d_gene: .; abundance: many; CDR3nt: TGCGCCAGCAGCCCCGGGCCTGAGCGGGCCAAAAACATTCAGTACTTC; CDR3aa: CASSPGPERAKNIQYF
v_gene: TRBV7-9; j_gene: TRBJ2-2; len: 13; d_gene: .; abundance: many; CDR3nt: TGTGCCAGCAGCCCCCGGAACACCGGGGAGCTGTTTTTT; CDR3aa: CASSPRNTGELFF
v_gene: TRBV19; j_gene: TRBJ2-1; len: 14; d_gene: TRBD1; abundance: many; CDR3nt: TGTGCCAGTAGTCACAGGGGACGTGACAGTGAGCAGTTCTTC; CDR3aa: CASSHRGRDSEQFF
v_gene: TRBV11-1; j_gene: TRBJ2-2; len: 13; d_gene: .; abundance: many; CDR3nt: TGTGCCAGCAGCCCGGGACGCGCCGGGGAGCTGTTTTTT; CDR3aa: CASSPGRAGELFF
v_gene: TRBV5-4; j_gene: TRBJ1-2; len: 14; d_gene: .; abundance: .; CDR3nt: TGTGCCAGCAGCTTGAGGCAGGAGGACTATGGCTACACCTTC; CDR3aa: CASSLRQEDYGYTF
v_gene: TRBV20-1; j_gene: TRBJ1-5; len: 14; d_gene: .; abundance: many; CDR3nt: TGCAGTGCTAGGGCAGGGGTCGGCAATCAGCCCCAGCATTTT; CDR3aa: CSARAGVGNQPQHF
v_gene: TRBV29-1; j_gene: TRBJ1-1; len: 10; d_gene: .; abundance: many; CDR3nt: TGCAGCGTTTATAGGGCGCGAGCTTTCTTT; CDR3aa: CSVYRARAFF
v_gene: TRBV12-3/TRBV12-4; j_gene: TRBJ1-2; len: 12; d_gene: .; abundance: many; CDR3nt: TGTGCCAGCACTTCGCAATCCGGGATCTCAGATTTC; CDR3aa: CASTSQSGISDF
v_gene: TRBV11-2; j_gene: TRBJ2-7; len: 14; d_gene: TRBD2; abundance: many; CDR3nt: TGTGCCAGCAGCCCAGGACTAGCGGGAAACGAGCAGTACTTC; CDR3aa: CASSPGLAGNEQYF
v_gene: TRBV7-2; j_gene: TRBJ2-7; len: 16; d_gene: TRBD1; abundance: many; CDR3nt: TGTGCCAGCAGCTTCGGTCGGGACAGGCTAACCTACGAGCAGTACTTC; CDR3aa: CASSFGRDRLTYEQYF
v_gene: TRBV10-3; j_gene: TRBJ2-1; len: 12; d_gene: .; abundance: many; CDR3nt: TGTGCCATCAGTGAGACATACAATGAGCAGTTCTTC; CDR3aa: CAISETYNEQFF
v_gene: TRBV10-3; j_gene: TRBJ1-5; len: 16; d_gene: .; abundance: many; CDR3nt: TGTGCCATCATCGGCAGGGCCCTCTCCCACAGGCAGCCCCAGCATTTT; CDR3aa: CAIIGRALSHRQPQHF
v_gene: TRBV24-1; j_gene: TRBJ2-5; len: 12; d_gene: .; abundance: .; CDR3nt: TGTGCCACCGGGAAGGGGATGGGGACCCAGTACTTC; CDR3aa: CATGKGMGTQYF
v_gene: TRBV7-6; j_gene: TRBJ2-7; len: 16; d_gene: TRBD1; abundance: few; CDR3nt: TGTGCCAGCAGCCCACAGGGGGCACGATACTCCTACGAGCAGTACTTC; CDR3aa: CASSPQGARYSYEQYF
v_gene: TRBV18; j_gene: TRBJ1-1; len: 12; d_gene: .; abundance: many; CDR3nt: TGTGCCAGCTCACCACCGACGAGGGTGGCTTTCTTT; CDR3aa: CASSPPTRVAFF
v_gene: TRBV6-2/TRBV6-3; j_gene: TRBJ1-1; len: 15; d_gene: TRBD1; abundance: many; CDR3nt: TGTGCCAGCAGTTACGCGGGACAGATAAACACTGAAGCTTTCTTT; CDR3aa: CASSYAGQINTEAFF
v_gene: TRBV7-3; j_gene: TRBJ2-7; len: 15; d_gene: .; abundance: .; CDR3nt: TGTGCCAGCAGCTCAGGTCTTACGGGACCCTACGAGCAGTACTTC; CDR3aa: CASSSGLTGPYEQYF
v_gene: TRBV20-1; j_gene: TRBJ1-4; len: 13; d_gene: .; abundance: many; CDR3nt: TGCAGTGCTAGCAAGGGTAATAATGAAAAACTGTTTTTT; CDR3aa: CSASKGNNEKLFF
v_gene: TRBV5-1; j_gene: TRBJ1-1; len: 14; d_gene: TRBD1; abundance: .; CDR3nt: TGCGCCAGCCGAAGACAGGGTGGGAACACTGAAGCTTTCTTT; CDR3aa: CASRRQGGNTEAFF
v_gene: TRBV29-1; j_gene: TRBJ2-7; len: 12; d_gene: .; abundance: .; CDR3nt: TGCAGCGTTGAGGGGGAGCCCTACGAGCAGTACTTC; CDR3aa: CSVEGEPYEQYF
v_gene: TRBV2; j_gene: TRBJ2-1; len: 16; d_gene: TRBD2; abundance: medium-sized; CDR3nt: TGTGCCAGCAGGGTATATGGGCGGGGGGAGTACAATGAGCAGTTCTTC; CDR3aa: CASRVYGRGEYNEQFF
v_gene: TRBV29-1; j_gene: TRBJ2-7; len: 11; d_gene: .; abundance: many; CDR3nt: TGCAGCGTTGTGGGAATCCACGAGCAGTACTTC; CDR3aa: CSVVGIHEQYF
v_gene: TRBV29-1; j_gene: TRBJ2-5; len: 14; d_gene: TRBD1; abundance: many; CDR3nt: TGCAGCGCTGAGGACAGGGCATACCAAGAGACCCAGTACTTC; CDR3aa: CSAEDRAYQETQYF
v_gene: TRBV7-9; j_gene: TRBJ2-7; len: 12; d_gene: .; abundance: many; CDR3nt: TGTGCCAGCAGCTTGTTCCGAGGGGATCGGTACTTC; CDR3aa: CASSLFRGDRYF
v_gene: TRBV12-3/TRBV12-4; j_gene: TRBJ1-6; len: 16; d_gene: .; abundance: many; CDR3nt: TGTGCCAGCAGAACCGGGAACTACCCCTATAATTCACCCCTCCACTTT; CDR3aa: CASRTGNYPYNSPLHF
v_gene: TRBV6-1; j_gene: TRBJ2-5; len: 13; d_gene: .; abundance: many; CDR3nt: TGTGCCAGCAGCCGGGACAACCAAGAGACCCAGTACTTC; CDR3aa: CASSRDNQETQYF
v_gene: TRBV5-6; j_gene: TRBJ1-5; len: 12; d_gene: .; abundance: many; CDR3nt: TGTGCCAGCAAAAAAAGCGGTCAGCCCCAGCATTTT; CDR3aa: CASKKSGQPQHF
v_gene: TRBV3-1; j_gene: TRBJ1-1; len: 14; d_gene: .; abundance: many; CDR3nt: TGTGCCAGCAGCCAAGTTGCCGGCAGCACTGAAGCTTTCTTT; CDR3aa: CASSQVAGSTEAFF
v_gene: TRBV18; j_gene: TRBJ2-6; len: 17; d_gene: .; abundance: .; CDR3nt: TGTGCCAGCCCCGAAGGAGGGGGAAAGTCTGGGGCCAACGTCCTGACTTTC; CDR3aa: CASPEGGGKSGANVLTF
v_gene: TRBV29-1; j_gene: TRBJ1-4; len: 11; d_gene: .; abundance: many; CDR3nt: TGCAGCGTTTTATACGCTGAAAAACTGTTTTTT; CDR3aa: CSVLYAEKLFF
v_gene: TRBV7-8; j_gene: TRBJ1-5; len: 14; d_gene: .; abundance: many; CDR3nt: TGTGCCAGCAGCTTAAGATACAGGGTTCAGCCCCAGCATTTT; CDR3aa: CASSLRYRVQPQHF
v_gene: TRBV5-1; j_gene: TRBJ2-5; len: 19; d_gene: .; abundance: many; CDR3nt: TGCGCCAGCAGCTTGAGAGGTTACCGGCGGGCAAAAACCGGGGAGACCCAGTACTTC; CDR3aa: CASSLRGYRRAKTGETQYF
v_gene: TRBV12-3/TRBV12-4; j_gene: TRBJ2-2; len: 15; d_gene: .; abundance: many; CDR3nt: TGTGCCAGCAGTTTAGTTCCGAAGAACACCGGGGAGCTGTTTTTT; CDR3aa: CASSLVPKNTGELFF
v_gene: TRBV3-1; j_gene: TRBJ1-5; len: 13; d_gene: .; abundance: few; CDR3nt: TGTGCCAGCAGCTCCAGCCAGAATCAGCCCCAGCATTTT; CDR3aa: CASSSSQNQPQHF